The 20 T cell receptor beta chains given below trace back to one sample, sequenced in a study of blood T cell repertoires in COVID-19. Sequenced by immunoSEQ multiplex PCR; TCRdb stores in-frame clones only, minus some. Here the sample spans about 290,000 clones, approximately 88% being singletons. Sequenced input: PBMCs or T cells enriched from blood (not recorded which). Every receptor here comes from a woman in her thirties or forties who had recovered from COVID-19.

This clone was seen only once. The chain recombines TRBV2 with TRBJ1-3; D possibly corresponds to TRBD1 (5 bases). Trimming took off 8 bases at V and 0 bases at J, with 8 bases between the two ends. The CDR3 length is 13 residues. Germline V gene lookup returns CDR1 SNHLY and CDR2 FYNNEI. CDR3 nucleotides: TGTGCCAGCGGGGCAGACTCTGGAAACACCATATATTTT. As protein: CASGADSGNTIYF.

This clone showed up just once. The chain joins TRBV20-1 to TRBJ2-5; no clear D. The CDR3 sequence is 13 residues long. Germline CDR1 DFQATT, CDR2 SNEGSKA (reference sequence). V lost 3 bases to trimming and J lost 5 bases, with 13 bases between them. The CDR3 is CSASSRYGETQYF. The CDR3 nucleotides read TGCAGTGCTAGTAGTAGGTACGGGGAGACCCAGTACTTC.

V is TRBV24-1 and J is TRBJ1-2, with D maybe TRBD1 (5 bases). Between the trimmed V and J ends, which lost 12 bases and 3 bases, there was a span of 16 bases. CDR3 length equals 13 residues. The germline V gene has CDR1 KGHDR and CDR2 SFDVKD. This CDR3 is CAPGGWRDYGYTF. CDR3 bases: TGTGCCCCCGGGGGGTGGAGGGACTATGGCTACACCTTC.

This chain links TRBV7-9 with TRBJ1-2; perhaps TRBD1 as D (6 bases). V lost 6 bases and J lost 4, with 15 bases in between. Per germline, CDR1 SEHNR and CDR2 FQNEAQ (reference sequence). The CDR3 sequence is 14 residues long. This CDR3 is CASSLDSRIYGYTF. Here the CDR3 DNA reads TGTGCCAGCAGTTTGGACAGCAGGATCTATGGCTACACCTTC.

The rearrangement uses TRBV5-1 and TRBJ1-6, with 8 bases identical to TRBD1. CDR1 SGHRS and CDR2 YFSETQ come from the germline V gene. V dropped 0 bases and J dropped 7; count of bases not matched to a gene: 9. The CDR3 covers 17 residues. The CDR3 DNA sequence: TGCGCCAGCAGCTTGGTCCCAGGGGGCACGGGGAATTCACCCCTCCACTTT. Residues: CASSLVPGGTGNSPLHF.

V gene TRBV6-5 combines with J gene TRBJ1-4, with a weak D call TRBD1 (5 bases). The CDR3 has 12 residues. V lost 10 bases and J 7 bases, leaving 13 bases between the germline ends. The V gene's germline CDR1 is MNHEY and CDR2 SVGAGI. The CDR3 protein is CATSRVGEKLFF. The CDR3 bases are TGTGCCACCTCCAGGGTGGGTGAAAAACTGTTTTTT.

The rearrangement uses TRBV18 and TRBJ1-3, with D perhaps matching TRBD1 (6 bases). Looked up from germline, CDR1 is KGHSH and CDR2 is LQKENI. V lost 3 bases, J lost 0 bases, and 12 bases lay in between. The CDR3 is made up of 16 amino acids. Written as DNA, the CDR3 is TGTGCCAGCTCACCGCCGTCGACAGGCTCTGGAAACACCATATATTTT. Translation gives CASSPPSTGSGNTIYF. The full variable domain, its missing parts supplied by reference TRBV18 and TRBJ1-3, is NAGVMQNPRHLVRRRGQEARLRCSPMKGHSHVYWYRQLPEEGLKFMVYLQKENIIDESGMPKERFSAEFPKEGPSILRIQQVVRGDSAAYFCASSPPSTGSGNTIYFGEGSWLTVV.

The chain uses TRBV29-1 and TRBJ1-2; TRBD1 agrees at 8 bases. V dropped 6 bases and J dropped 12; count of bases not matched to a gene: 9. Germline V gene lookup returns CDR1 SQVTM and CDR2 ANQGSEA. CDR3 length: 11 amino acids. The CDR3 sequence is CSVAGQGRNTF. The DNA of the CDR3 is TGCAGCGTGGCAGGACAGGGAAGGAACACCTTC.

The genes are TRBV18 and TRBJ2-2; 8 bases are shared with TRBD2. The CDR3 runs to 15 residues. From germline, CDR1 is KGHSH and CDR2 LQKENI. The V gene end was trimmed by 6 bases and the J gene end by 4 bases; junction bases not matched to a gene: 7. CDR3 DNA: TGTGCCAGCTCCCAAAGCGGGAGAGGCACCGGGGAGCTGTTTTTT. Translating gives CASSQSGRGTGELFF.

This clone was seen only once. This chain uses TRBV5-4 with TRBJ2-1; possible D gene TRBD2, 7 bases. There are 12 residues in the CDR3. The germline V gene encodes CDR1 SGHNT and CDR2 YYREEE (reference sequence). The V and J ends lost 5 bases and 15 bases respectively, with 18 bases between them. CDR3 bases: TGTGCCAGCAGTTCGGGGGGCCAGGGAACGTTCTTC. This encodes CASSSGGQGTFF.

The J gene is TRBJ1-2, the V gene TRBV4-3; 7 positions agree with TRBD1. The CDR3 has 14 residues. Trimming removed 3 bases from V and 8 bases from J; junction bases left unmatched: 9. CDR1 and CDR2 from the germline V gene are LGHNA and YSLEER. Written as DNA, the CDR3 is TGCGCCAGCAGCCAGAGACAGGGTCGGGTGGGCTACACCTTC. Translated, it gives CASSQRQGRVGYTF.

The chain links TRBV6-5 to TRBJ1-2, with D perhaps TRBD1 (5 bases). V lost 2 bases to trimming and J lost 7 bases, with 17 bases between them. The CDR3 has 15 amino acids. Germline V gives CDR1 MNHEY, CDR2 SVGAGI. CDR3 protein: CASSYQPEGASGYTF. In DNA form, the CDR3 reads TGTGCCAGCAGTTACCAGCCCGAAGGGGCCAGTGGCTACACCTTC.

The chain has TRBV5-1 and TRBJ1-1; D possibly corresponds to TRBD1 (6 bases). The CDR3 is 13 residues long. The V end was cut by 6 bases, the J end by 6 bases, with 15 bases between. Germline loops: CDR1 SGHRS, CDR2 YFSETQ. DNA of the CDR3: TGCGCCAGCAACCTGGACAGCCTCCCTGAAGCTTTCTTT. As protein: CASNLDSLPEAFF.

The gene calls are TRBV5-1 and TRBJ2-2; TRBD2 aligns across 11 bases. The CDR3 loop spans 18 amino acids. The V segment lost 3 bases and the J segment 0 bases; nucleotides outside the gene matches: 7. In germline, CDR1 is SGHRS, CDR2 YFSETQ. The CDR3 loop is CASSSLTTSGANTGELFF. The CDR3 nucleotides read TGCGCCAGCAGCTCCCTTACGACTAGCGGGGCGAACACCGGGGAGCTGTTTTTT.

This rearrangement joins TRBV5-6 to TRBJ2-7; the match to TRBD1 covers 7 bases. J lost 0 bases, V lost 4 bases, and 4 bases had no gene match. Germline CDR1 and CDR2: SGHDT and YYEEEE. CDR3 length: 14 residues. This CDR3 is CASSHGDSSYEQYF. The CDR3 DNA is TGTGCCAGCAGCCACGGGGACAGCTCCTACGAGCAGTACTTC.

CDR3 coding DNA: TGTGCCAGCAGCCGGAACGCAGGGTCCCTTGCAGATACGCAGTATTTT. It translates to CASSRNAGSLADTQYF. This chain joins TRBV3-1 (or the pseudogene TRBV3-2) and TRBJ2-3; D possibly corresponds to TRBD1 (5 bases). V was trimmed by 4 bases and J by 4 bases, leaving 18 bases between them. The CDR3 has 16 residues. Germline CDR1 and CDR2: LGHDT and YNNKEL (reference sequence).

The chain carries TRBV19 and TRBJ2-7; TRBD1 is a possible D gene (6 bases). Germline CDR1 LNHDA, CDR2 SQIVND (reference sequence). The CDR3 runs 14 residues. Deletions cut 2 bases from V and 2 bases from J, with 10 bases between. The CDR3 reads CASSISWTAYEQYF. The CDR3 DNA reads as TGTGCCAGTAGTATATCCTGGACAGCCTACGAGCAGTACTTC.

The chain couples TRBV6-5 to TRBJ1-1; D possibly corresponds to TRBD1 (5 bases). CDR1 is MNHEY, CDR2 SVGAGI, per germline. Trimming took 7 bases from V and 4 from J, leaving 16 bases between them. The CDR3 contains 14 residues. CDR3: CASTPGVRGTEAFF. CDR3 in DNA: TGTGCCAGCACCCCGGGGGTTAGGGGCACTGAAGCTTTCTTT.

V usage is TRBV18 and J usage is TRBJ2-3, with D perhaps matching TRBD1 (5 bases). V lost 5 bases, J lost 4 bases, and 13 bases lay in between. The CDR3 spans 14 residues. Germline loops: CDR1 KGHSH, CDR2 LQKENI. CDR3 in DNA: TGTGCCAGCTCATTAAACTGGGGCCCAGATACGCAGTATTTT. It translates to CASSLNWGPDTQYF.

This clone turned up a few times. V gene TRBV7-6 combines with J gene TRBJ1-2, with 7 bases identical to TRBD1. Germline V gives CDR1 SGHVS, CDR2 FNYEAQ. V lost 3 bases and J lost 4; bases outside the gene matches: 8. This CDR3 spans 15 amino acids. The CDR3, as DNA: TGTGCCAGCAGCTTGGATCAGGGGGGCGGCTATGGCTACACCTTC. It translates to CASSLDQGGGYGYTF.